This is a list of T cell receptor beta chains from one sample in a study of preoperative IRX-2 immunotherapy in early breast cancer. TCRdb keeps only in-frame clones here, not all; method: immunoSEQ multiplex PCR. The profile covers tens of thousands of clones, with 90% appearing a single time and 9.8% taken by the ten largest. Sample acquisition took place from a patient treated with IRX-2 immunotherapy. The receptor source for this set is a human donor with breast cancer. CDR3s leave out the opening cysteine and the closing phenylalanine or tryptophan.

j_call: TRBJ2-7
cdr3_length: 13
v_call: TRBV19
cdr3_aa: ASSISLAVSYEQY

j_call: TRBJ2-5
cdr3_length: 13
v_call: TRBV19
cdr3_aa: ASSKQGRVRETQY

j_call: TRBJ1-2
cdr3_length: 16
v_call: TRBV19
cdr3_aa: ASSIPPSFGGVNYGYT

j_call: TRBJ2-5
cdr3_length: 9
v_call: TRBV20-1
cdr3_aa: SAHGGETQY

j_call: TRBJ2-7
cdr3_length: 10
v_call: TRBV28
cdr3_aa: ASSLLGAEQY

j_call: TRBJ1-2
cdr3_length: 11
v_call: TRBV11-2
cdr3_aa: AIFRGPNYGYT

j_call: TRBJ2-7
cdr3_length: 13
v_call: TRBV2
cdr3_aa: ASSGRLAGRYEQY

j_call: TRBJ2-7
cdr3_length: 12
v_call: TRBV5-5
cdr3_aa: ASSLGQGSYEQY

j_call: TRBJ2-3
cdr3_length: 14
v_call: TRBV29-1
cdr3_aa: SVTRQGRGLTDTQY

j_call: TRBJ1-1
cdr3_length: 13
v_call: TRBV6-6
cdr3_aa: ASSPGTGSNTEAF

j_call: TRBJ1-5
cdr3_length: 14
v_call: TRBV21-1
cdr3_aa: ASSREQGEGNQPQH

j_call: TRBJ2-7
cdr3_length: 11
v_call: TRBV5-4
cdr3_aa: ASSSLSADEQY

j_call: TRBJ1-1
cdr3_length: 11
v_call: TRBV27
cdr3_aa: ASSWGQGTEAF

j_call: TRBJ2-3
cdr3_length: 13
v_call: TRBV5-1
cdr3_aa: ASSLAVRGADTQY

j_call: TRBJ2-1
cdr3_length: 13
v_call: TRBV7-8
cdr3_aa: ASSAAGVSYNEQF

j_call: TRBJ2-5
cdr3_length: 12
v_call: TRBV5-6
cdr3_aa: ASSLRPAQETQY

j_call: TRBJ2-5
cdr3_length: 10
v_call: TRBV5-1
cdr3_aa: ASSSDWETQY

j_call: TRBJ2-3
cdr3_length: 10
v_call: TRBV5-6
cdr3_aa: ASSSTGLAGN

j_call: TRBJ2-2
cdr3_length: 13
v_call: TRBV7-8
cdr3_aa: ASSFRGRGTGELF

j_call: TRBJ1-5
cdr3_length: 12
v_call: TRBV25-1
cdr3_aa: ASSDGGDSQPQH

j_call: TRBJ1-2
cdr3_length: 13
v_call: TRBV6-5
cdr3_aa: ASSYSIQPFYGYT

j_call: TRBJ2-4
cdr3_length: 13
v_call: TRBV6-5
cdr3_aa: ASSYSGGAGNIQY

j_call: TRBJ2-3
cdr3_length: 11
v_call: TRBV5-1
cdr3_aa: ASSPSGPDTQY

j_call: TRBJ2-4
cdr3_length: 15
v_call: TRBV28
cdr3_aa: ASSLWNSNLAKNIQY

j_call: TRBJ2-2
cdr3_length: 14
v_call: TRBV30
cdr3_aa: AWRDIRGGNTGELF

j_call: TRBJ2-7
cdr3_length: 12
v_call: TRBV28
cdr3_aa: ASSWPRDNYEQY

j_call: TRBJ2-4
cdr3_length: 10
v_call: TRBV19
cdr3_aa: ASSYTVGIQY

j_call: TRBJ2-1
cdr3_length: 11
v_call: TRBV5-1
cdr3_aa: ASSLRPNNEQF

j_call: -
cdr3_length: 9
v_call: TRBV2
cdr3_aa: ASSTESEQY

j_call: TRBJ2-7
cdr3_length: 12
v_call: TRBV28
cdr3_aa: ASGGTGSSYEQY